The clone carrying this TCR beta chain occurred once. Profiled with immunoSEQ multiplex PCR; TCRdb holds only in-frame clones, not every one. Of some 150,000 clones in the sample, under 95% were seen once. CDR3 length equals 14 residues. Germline V gene data show CDR1 as SGHTA and CDR2 as FQGNSA. V was pared by 2 bases and J by 0 bases, with 7 bases between. This sample is drawn from a study of control samples from healthy donors and cancer patients. The source material was blood. This TCR derives from a man younger than 35 in good health. The rearrangement links TRBV7-2 to TRBJ1-1; D unclear. The CDR3 reads CASSLMFVNTEAFF. The DNA for the CDR3 is TGTGCCAGCAGCTTAATGTTTGTGAACACTGAAGCTTTCTTT.